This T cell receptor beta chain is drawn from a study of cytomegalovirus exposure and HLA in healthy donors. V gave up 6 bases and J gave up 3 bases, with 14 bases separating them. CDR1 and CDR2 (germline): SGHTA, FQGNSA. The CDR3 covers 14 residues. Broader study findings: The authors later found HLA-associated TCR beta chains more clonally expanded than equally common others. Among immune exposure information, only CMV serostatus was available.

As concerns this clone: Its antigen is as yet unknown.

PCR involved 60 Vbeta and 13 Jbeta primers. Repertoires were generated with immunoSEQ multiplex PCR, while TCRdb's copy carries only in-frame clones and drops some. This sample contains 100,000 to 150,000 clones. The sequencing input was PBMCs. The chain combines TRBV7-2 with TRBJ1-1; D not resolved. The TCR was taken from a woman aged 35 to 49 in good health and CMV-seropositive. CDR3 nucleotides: TGTGCCAGCAGGAGGGCCAGGATGTACACTGAAGCTTTCTTT. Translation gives CASRRARMYTEAFF.